This T cell receptor beta chain originates from a study of control samples from healthy donors and cancer patients. The data were produced by immunoSEQ multiplex PCR, yet TCRdb's version contains in-frame clones alone and is incomplete. The data show around 41,000 clones, approximately 94% seen once. This CDR3 contains 14 residues. Unmatched junction bases numbered 5, after V lost 4 bases and J lost 2 bases. Germline V lookup: CDR1 SGHRS, CDR2 YFSETQ. The sequenced material came from blood. This chain connects TRBV5-1 to TRBJ2-7; 8 bases match TRBD1. The receptor was derived from a man aged 55 to 70 in good health. DNA of the CDR3: TGCGCCAGCAGCCCCTGGGACAGGCCCTACGAGCAGTACTTC. It codes for CASSPWDRPYEQYF.